The rows below give T cell receptor beta chains drawn from one sample of a study of regulatory T cells in long-lasting Graves disease. TCRdb analysed the multiplex PCR reads with MiXCR anew, one entry per CDR3 protein. The table shows approximately 210,000 distinct CDR3 sequences, with about 16% occurring only once. This specimen was peripheral blood mononuclear cells (PBMCs), taken at new diagnosis, from a patient treated with antithyroid drugs. These receptors were obtained from a female donor with Graves disease. Both conserved end residues are part of each CDR3. The order of the fields is CDR3 length, D gene, clone size, V gene, J gene, CDR3 protein, CDR3 DNA. The D gene is left open where the match is weak. Size tells how often a clone was seen (once, few, many) or the class of an expanded clone, and some rows leave it out.

CDR3 length: 13; D gene: .; clone size: many; V gene: TRBV7-3; J gene: TRBJ1-6; CDR3 protein: CASSLIPDSPLHF; CDR3 DNA: TGTGCCAGCAGCTTAATCCCCGATTCACCCCTCCACTTT
CDR3 length: 13; D gene: TRBD1; clone size: .; V gene: TRBV6-2/TRBV6-3; J gene: TRBJ2-7; CDR3 protein: CASGQGVAYEQYF; CDR3 DNA: TGTGCCAGCGGACAGGGGGTTGCTTACGAGCAGTACTTC
CDR3 length: 18; D gene: .; clone size: .; V gene: TRBV6-5; J gene: TRBJ2-1; CDR3 protein: CASSSGWAGSHSYNEQFF; CDR3 DNA: TGTGCCAGCAGTTCCGGGTGGGCGGGGTCACACTCCTACAATGAGCAGTTCTTC
CDR3 length: 11; D gene: .; clone size: .; V gene: TRBV30; J gene: TRBJ1-1; CDR3 protein: CAWRWVGEAFF; CDR3 DNA: TGTGCCTGGAGGTGGGTAGGTGAAGCTTTCTTT
CDR3 length: 17; D gene: TRBD2; clone size: .; V gene: TRBV9; J gene: TRBJ2-3; CDR3 protein: CASSVEGTSGTADTQYF; CDR3 DNA: TGTGCCAGCAGCGTAGAGGGGACTAGCGGGACCGCAGATACGCAGTATTTT
CDR3 length: 12; D gene: .; clone size: many; V gene: TRBV11-2; J gene: TRBJ1-2; CDR3 protein: CATQGLDYGYTF; CDR3 DNA: TGTGCCACACAGGGACTTGACTATGGCTACACCTTC
CDR3 length: 14; D gene: .; clone size: many; V gene: TRBV18; J gene: TRBJ2-3; CDR3 protein: CASSPRGGTDTQYF; CDR3 DNA: TGTGCCAGCTCACCACGAGGGGGCACAGATACGCAGTATTTT
CDR3 length: 18; D gene: TRBD2; clone size: many; V gene: TRBV24-1; J gene: TRBJ2-5; CDR3 protein: CATSDPGLAGGPEETQYF; CDR3 DNA: TGTGCCACCAGTGATCCTGGACTAGCGGGAGGGCCTGAGGAGACCCAGTACTTC
CDR3 length: 13; D gene: .; clone size: many; V gene: TRBV5-1; J gene: TRBJ2-3; CDR3 protein: CASSWDDTDTQYF; CDR3 DNA: TGCGCCAGCAGCTGGGACGACACAGATACGCAGTATTTT
CDR3 length: 14; D gene: .; clone size: many; V gene: TRBV7-2; J gene: TRBJ1-1; CDR3 protein: CASSPNRRTTEAFF; CDR3 DNA: TGTGCCAGCAGCCCAAACAGGAGGACCACTGAAGCTTTCTTT
CDR3 length: 14; D gene: .; clone size: many; V gene: TRBV15; J gene: TRBJ2-1; CDR3 protein: CATSRGQQYNEQFF; CDR3 DNA: TGTGCCACCAGCAGAGGACAGCAATACAATGAGCAGTTCTTC
CDR3 length: 15; D gene: TRBD2; clone size: many; V gene: TRBV27; J gene: TRBJ2-1; CDR3 protein: CASSLREGSYNEQFF; CDR3 DNA: TGTGCCAGCAGTTTACGGGAGGGGTCCTACAATGAGCAGTTCTTC
CDR3 length: 14; D gene: .; clone size: many; V gene: TRBV10-3; J gene: TRBJ1-1; CDR3 protein: CAISDRGANTEAFF; CDR3 DNA: TGTGCCATCAGTGACCGGGGAGCTAACACTGAAGCTTTCTTT
CDR3 length: 15; D gene: .; clone size: many; V gene: TRBV20-1; J gene: TRBJ1-1; CDR3 protein: CSARDIAALGTEAFF; CDR3 DNA: TGCAGTGCTAGAGATATAGCAGCTTTGGGGACTGAAGCTTTCTTT
CDR3 length: 13; D gene: TRBD2; clone size: many; V gene: TRBV6-2/TRBV6-3; J gene: TRBJ2-7; CDR3 protein: CASSYSGRGEQYF; CDR3 DNA: TGTGCCAGCAGTTATAGCGGGAGAGGCGAGCAGTACTTC